These 27 T cell receptor beta chains came from one sample sequenced in a study of cytomegalovirus exposure and HLA in healthy donors. PCR primers comprised 60 Vbeta and 13 Jbeta primers. The table came from immunoSEQ multiplex PCR; TCRdb's copy has only in-frame clones and leaves some out. The profile shows 75,000 to 100,000 clones, approximately 72% of them singletons. Input material: PBMCs. The receptors here all came from a female donor in good health and CMV-seropositive.

The V and J genes are TRBV2 and TRBJ1-4, with D possibly matching TRBD1 (6 bases). Per the germline V gene, CDR1 is SNHLY and CDR2 is FYNNEI. The CDR3 length is 15 residues. V was clipped by 8 bases and J by 3 bases, with 16 bases between them. CDR3 protein: CASCGGRAANEKLFF. CDR3 nucleotides: TGTGCCAGCTGTGGGGGGCGGGCGGCTAATGAAAAACTGTTTTTT.

V is TRBV14 and J is TRBJ1-1; D might be TRBD1 (5 bases). V was trimmed by 4 bases and J by 4 bases, leaving 13 bases between them. The CDR3 runs to 14 residues. Germline-derived CDR1 and CDR2 are SGHDN and FVKESK. The CDR3 reads CASSPQAGITEAFF. CDR3 sequence (DNA): TGTGCCAGCAGCCCCCAAGCAGGGATCACTGAAGCTTTCTTT.

V is TRBV7-2 and J is TRBJ2-1, with 9 bases that match TRBD2. CDR1 is SGHTA, CDR2 FQGNSA, per germline. This CDR3 contains 15 residues. V shed 5 bases, J shed 4 bases, and the junction held 6 bases outside the gene matches. As DNA, the CDR3 is TGTGCCAGCAGCGTGGGACTAGCTGTGTACAATGAGCAGTTCTTC. This sequence encodes CASSVGLAVYNEQFF. Full variable domain (rest looked up from reference TRBV7-2 and TRBJ2-1): GAGVSQSPSNKVTEKGKDVELRCDPISGHTALYWYRQSLGQGLEFLIYFQGNSAPDKSGLPSDRFSAERTGGSVSTLTIQRTQQEDSAVYLCASSVGLAVYNEQFFGPGTRLTVL.

The chain combines TRBV29-1 with TRBJ2-1; D may be TRBD2 (5 bases). V was shortened by 3 bases and J by 0 bases, with 15 bases between the two germline ends. Germline values: CDR1 SQVTM, CDR2 ANQGSEA. This CDR3 has 16 amino acids. CDR3 region: CSVDLLSGDSYNEQFF. The CDR3 DNA sequence: TGCAGCGTTGACCTTTTAAGCGGTGACTCCTACAATGAGCAGTTCTTC.

The chain joins TRBV7-8 to TRBJ1-4, with D unresolved. With 3 bases removed from V and 5 bases from J, the gap between germline ends came to 13 bases. Germline V gene lookup returns CDR1 SGHVS and CDR2 FQNEAQ. There are 15 residues in the CDR3. The CDR3 reads CASSFSSRGNEKLFF. In DNA form, the CDR3 reads TGTGCCAGCAGCTTTTCAAGCCGCGGGAATGAAAAACTGTTTTTT.

The CDR3 reads CATRSTGDHYEQYF. CDR3 in DNA: TGTGCCACCCGATCGACAGGAGATCACTACGAGCAGTACTTC. The chain combines TRBV28 with TRBJ2-7, with D possibly being TRBD1 (6 bases). The V and J ends lost 10 bases and 3 bases respectively, with 19 bases between them. In germline, CDR1 is MDHEN, CDR2 SYDVKM. This CDR3 has 14 residues.

V usage is TRBV7-2 and J usage is TRBJ2-3, with a tentative D call TRBD2 (6 bases). The V gene lost 2 bases and the J gene lost 4 bases, with 13 bases spanning the gap. The germline V gene encodes CDR1 SGHTA and CDR2 FQGNSA. CDR3 length equals 15 residues. Here the CDR3 reads CASSLPTSGADTQYF. The CDR3 bases are TGTGCCAGCAGCTTACCGACTAGTGGCGCAGATACGCAGTATTTT.

The table lists this clone with a few counts. V is TRBV5-1 and J is TRBJ2-1; 7 positions agree with TRBD2. The V gene end was trimmed by 4 bases and the J gene end by 0 bases; junction bases not matched to a gene: 7. The CDR3 runs to 16 residues. Germline-derived CDR1 and CDR2 are SGHRS and YFSETQ. CDR3 loop: CASSIILAGSYNEQFF. The CDR3 DNA follows: TGCGCCAGCAGCATAATTTTAGCGGGCTCCTACAATGAGCAGTTCTTC.

V is TRBV18 and J is TRBJ1-6; D uncertain. CDR1 and CDR2 (germline): KGHSH, LQKENI. V lost 5 bases and J lost 5, with 13 bases in between. The CDR3 has 15 residues. The DNA for the CDR3 is TGTGCCAGCTCAACGGGTGGGTCTGATAATTCACCCCTCCACTTT. It translates to CASSTGGSDNSPLHF.

This clone was counted only a few times. The chain couples TRBV4-1 to TRBJ2-3; the D is unclear. Germline CDR1 MGHRA, CDR2 YSYEKL. Trimming removed 1 base from V and 6 bases from J, with 8 bases in between. CDR3 length equals 13 residues. The CDR3 DNA follows: TGCGCCAGCAGCCAAGCCATCGGGGATACGCAGTATTTT. It translates to CASSQAIGDTQYF.

In this sample, this clone turned up a few times. The rearrangement links TRBV6-6 to TRBJ2-1, with D hard to call. CDR3 length: 10 amino acids. Germline V gives CDR1 MNHNY, CDR2 SVGAGI (reference sequence). Trimming stripped 6 bases from V and 15 bases from J, with 12 bases between. This CDR3 reads CASRFQLWFF. CDR3 DNA: TGTGCCAGCAGATTCCAACTCTGGTTCTTC.

The V call is TRBV5-4, the J call TRBJ1-5; weak D call: TRBD1 (6 bases). Germline CDR1 is SGHNT and CDR2 is YYREEE (reference sequence). This CDR3 is 16 amino acids long. V was clipped by 3 bases and J by 9 bases, with 22 bases between them. CDR3 in amino acids: CASSSQRGGSAGPQHF. The CDR3 DNA sequence: TGTGCCAGCAGCTCTCAGCGGGGGGGCTCAGCCGGGCCCCAGCATTTT.

This clone has just a few counts. The chain combines TRBV4-1 with TRBJ1-2; TRBD1 matches at 11 bases. Trimming at V came to 4 bases and at J to 6 bases, leaving 7 bases not matched to a gene. Looked up from germline, CDR1 is MGHRA and CDR2 is YSYEKL. The CDR3 is made up of 15 amino acids. CDR3 bases: TGCGCCAGCAGCCCGACCGGACAGGGGGCTAATGGCTACACCTTC. It codes for CASSPTGQGANGYTF.

The CDR3 reads CASRRDSSYEQYF. CDR3 bases: TGTGCCAGCAGGAGGGACAGCTCCTACGAGCAGTACTTC. The chain combines TRBV28 with TRBJ2-7, with 7 bases fitting TRBD1. J gave up 0 bases and V 6 bases, and 2 bases lay outside the gene matches. In germline, CDR1 is MDHEN, CDR2 SYDVKM. The CDR3 is 13 amino acids.

The gene calls are TRBV7-2 and TRBJ2-1; 8 bases align to TRBD2. This CDR3 comprises 15 residues. CDR1 and CDR2 (germline): SGHTA, FQGNSA. V shed 3 bases and J 1 base; nucleotides not matched to a gene: 2. The CDR3 protein is CASSLRGDSYNEQFF. DNA for the CDR3: TGTGCCAGCAGCTTGCGGGGGGATTCCTACAATGAGCAGTTCTTC.

The V call is TRBV19, the J call TRBJ2-7; TRBD1 might be the D (7 bases). V lost 10 bases to trimming and J lost 7 bases, with 20 bases between them. Germline CDR1 LNHDA, CDR2 SQIVND (reference sequence). The CDR3 covers 13 residues. CDR3 nucleotides: TGTGCCACTGGAGGGGGACAGATAAGGGAGCAGTACTTC. Protein: CATGGGQIREQYF.

The chain links TRBV9 to TRBJ1-3, with D possibly matching TRBD1 (6 bases). The CDR3 is 15 amino acids. Trimming took off 0 bases at V and 6 bases at J, with 13 bases between the two ends. Germline values: CDR1 SGDLS, CDR2 YYNGEE. The CDR3 DNA reads as TGTGCCAGCAGCGTAGAGCACAGGGTTGAAAACACCATATATTTT. Protein sequence: CASSVEHRVENTIYF.

The CDR3 reads CASSQDGSGDYGYTF. CDR3 sequence (DNA): TGTGCCAGCAGCCAAGACGGATCGGGGGACTATGGCTACACCTTC. This sequence joins TRBV11-2 and TRBJ1-2; possibly TRBD1 for D (5 bases). This CDR3 spans 15 amino acids. Trimming stripped 5 bases from V and 3 bases from J, with 16 bases between. In germline, CDR1 is SGHAT, CDR2 FQNNGV.

This clone was detected only a few times. The chain joins TRBV28 to TRBJ1-2, with TRBD1 identical over 7 bases. V shed 11 bases and J 2 bases; nucleotides not matched to a gene: 8. Per germline, CDR1 MDHEN and CDR2 SYDVKM. The CDR3 is made up of 13 amino acids. DNA for the CDR3: TGTGCCGTCCGACAGGGTGGGAACTATGGCTACACCTTC. This codes for CAVRQGGNYGYTF.

The chain has TRBV9 and TRBJ1-2; D ambiguous. Trimming pared 0 bases from V and 2 bases from J, leaving 5 bases between. CDR1 SGDLS and CDR2 YYNGEE come from the germline V gene. The CDR3 has 13 amino acids. For the CDR3, the DNA is TGTGCCAGCAGCGTAGACACAAACTATGGCTACACCTTC. It is translated as CASSVDTNYGYTF.

This chain joins TRBV6-5 and TRBJ2-7, with D unresolved. V was pared by 3 bases and J by 3 bases, with 12 bases between. Looked up from germline, CDR1 is MNHEY and CDR2 is SVGAGI. The CDR3 loop spans 14 amino acids. CDR3 DNA: TGTGCCAGCAGTTATTTCGATACGGGCTACGAGCAGTACTTC. Its protein product is CASSYFDTGYEQYF.

This clone was seen only once. The chain combines TRBV7-9 with TRBJ2-7, with TRBD2 identical over 11 bases. Germline CDR1 reads SEHNR; CDR2 reads FQNEAQ (reference sequence). This CDR3 spans 15 amino acids. V trimming: 5 bases; J trimming: 4 bases; junction bases outside the gene matches: 7. The CDR3: CASSPRLAGLYEQYF. The CDR3 nucleotides read TGTGCCAGCAGCCCCCGACTAGCGGGACTGTACGAGCAGTACTTC.

The V call is TRBV7-6, the J call TRBJ1-4; tentative D call: TRBD1 (6 bases). Germline CDR1 reads SGHVS; CDR2 reads FNYEAQ. Trimming stripped 1 base from V and 0 bases from J, with 15 bases between. The CDR3 runs 18 residues. CDR3 DNA sequence: TGTGCCAGCAGCTTAGACTCGGGGGGCTTCGCAACTAATGAAAAACTGTTTTTT. It encodes CASSLDSGGFATNEKLFF. The full variable domain, completed using reference TRBV7-6 and TRBJ1-4, is GAGVSQSPRYKVTKRGQDVALRCDPISGHVSLYWYRQALGQGPEFLTYFNYEAQQDKSGLPNDRFSAERPEGSISTLTIQRTEQRDSAMYRCASSLDSGGFATNEKLFFGSGTQLSVL.

The chain couples TRBV29-1 to TRBJ2-3; possible D gene TRBD1, 5 bases. The CDR3 contains 12 residues. Germline-derived CDR1 and CDR2 are SQVTM and ANQGSEA. The V and J ends lost 8 bases and 4 bases respectively, with 13 bases between them. CDR3 nucleotide sequence: TGCAGCCTCCTCGACAGCGCAGATACGCAGTATTTT. This translates into CSLLDSADTQYF.

The genes are TRBV28 and TRBJ1-2; D possibly corresponds to TRBD1 (5 bases). V was cut by 6 bases and J by 4 bases, with 9 bases left in between. The CDR3 sequence is 12 residues long. Germline loops: CDR1 MDHEN, CDR2 SYDVKM. The CDR3 nucleotides are TGTGCCAGCAGGGCGGGGGGCTATGGCTACACCTTC. Translated, it gives CASRAGGYGYTF.

The V gene is TRBV4-3, the J gene TRBJ2-1; tentatively, D is TRBD1 (6 bases). The germline gives CDR1 LGHNA, CDR2 YSLEER. The CDR3 is made up of 18 amino acids. Deletions cut 3 bases from V and 3 bases from J, with 21 bases between. DNA for the CDR3: TGCGCCAGCAGCCACGAGTTGGGGGCTAGTGAGCACTACAATGAGCAGTTCTTC. Its protein product is CASSHELGASEHYNEQFF.

The chain links TRBV4-1 to TRBJ2-7; 7 nucleotides agree with TRBD1. Germline CDR1 is MGHRA and CDR2 is YSYEKL. V gave up 4 bases and J gave up 2 bases; unmatched junction bases: 2. The CDR3 has 13 amino acids. The CDR3 DNA reads as TGCGCCAGCAGCCGGGACAGAACCTACGAGCAGTACTTC. Protein sequence: CASSRDRTYEQYF.